The rows below give T cell receptor beta chains drawn from one sample of a study of response to subunit inactivated influenza vaccine. From the RT-PCR reads, TCRdb called clonotypes with MiXCR, one entry per CDR3 protein. Altogether a few hundred thousand distinct CDR3 sequences are present, less than 7.5% being singletons, with the ten largest covering around 13%. Sequences were derived from PBMCs from blood, sampled around 2 years after vaccination. These TCRs come from a man aged 45-69 years who received an inactivated influenza vaccine. Both conserved end residues are part of each CDR3. D genes are given only for firm matches. Clone size, where shown, is once, few, many, or a class for clones that have expanded.

-	TRBJ2-7	TRBD1	TRBV28	CASKPTGGGYEQYF	TGTGCCAGCAAACCGACAGGGGGTGGATACGAGCAGTACTTC
many	TRBJ1-1	-	TRBV5-1	CASSLVPEANTEAFF	TGCGCCAGCAGCTTGGTTCCCGAGGCCAACACTGAAGCTTTCTTT
few	TRBJ2-3	TRBD1	TRBV29-1	CSVAETGRVTDTQYF	TGCAGCGTTGCCGAGACAGGGAGAGTCACAGATACGCAGTATTTT
few	TRBJ2-5	-	TRBV5-1	CASSLGLVAETQYF	TGCGCCAGCAGCTTGGGGTTGGTGGCGGAGACCCAGTACTTC
many	TRBJ2-7	-	TRBV12-3/TRBV12-4	CASRSEAYEQYF	TGTGCCAGCAGAAGTGAGGCCTACGAGCAGTACTTC
few	TRBJ2-3	-	TRBV20-1	CSARAQQYLDTQYF	TGCAGTGCTAGAGCCCAGCAGTATCTAGATACGCAGTATTTT
few	TRBJ1-5	-	TRBV4-1	CASSQGRGMYQPQHF	TGCGCCAGCAGCCAAGGCAGGGGAATGTATCAGCCCCAGCATTTT
-	TRBJ1-2	TRBD1	TRBV4-3	CASSQPGTGLMDGYTF	TGCGCCAGCAGCCAACCAGGGACAGGACTTATGGATGGCTACACCTTC
once	TRBJ2-3	TRBD1	TRBV10-1	CASSRGTASSTDTQYF	TGCGCCAGCAGTAGAGGGACAGCCAGTAGCACAGATACGCAGTATTTT
few	TRBJ1-5	-	TRBV20-1	CSARDPSRGSGQPQHF	TGCAGTGCTAGAGACCCTTCCAGGGGAAGCGGCCAGCCCCAGCATTTT
few	TRBJ2-2	-	TRBV3-1	CASSPVRGTGELFF	TGTGCCAGCAGCCCAGTGAGGGGAACCGGGGAGCTGTTTTTT
few	TRBJ1-5	-	TRBV7-2	CASSLDLTNQPQHF	TGTGCCAGCAGCTTAGATCTAACCAATCAGCCCCAGCATTTT
many	TRBJ2-1	TRBD2	TRBV28	CASRQTSGYVGEQFF	TGTGCCAGCAGGCAGACTAGCGGTTATGTGGGCGAGCAGTTCTTC
many	TRBJ2-7	-	TRBV5-1	CASSLGERAYEQYF	TGCGCCAGCAGCTTGGGGGAGAGGGCCTACGAGCAGTACTTC
many	TRBJ2-1	TRBD2	TRBV10-2	CASAPTSGVYNEQFF	TGCGCCAGCGCTCCTACTAGCGGGGTTTACAATGAGCAGTTCTTC
many	TRBJ2-2	-	TRBV11-3	CASSLDLAGTGELFF	TGTGCCAGCAGCTTAGATCTGGCAGGCACCGGGGAGCTGTTTTTT
few	TRBJ2-2	-	TRBV4-2	CASSRHAGRGDTGELFF	TGTGCCAGCAGCCGCCACGCGGGCAGGGGCGACACCGGGGAGCTGTTTTTT
-	TRBJ2-7	-	TRBV10-3	CAISGFQTYEQYF	TGTGCCATCAGTGGGTTCCAAACCTACGAGCAGTACTTC
many	TRBJ1-2	-	TRBV6-1	CASSERGYGYTF	TGTGCCAGCAGTGAAAGGGGCTATGGCTACACCTTC
-	TRBJ2-4	TRBD2	TRBV20-1	CSASFRRLADRSIQYF	TGCAGTGCTAGCTTTAGGCGGCTAGCGGATCGTAGCATTCAGTACTTC
few	TRBJ2-6	TRBD2	TRBV3-1	CASSRGRAAGANVLTF	TGTGCCAGCAGTCGAGGGAGGGCAGCTGGGGCCAACGTCCTGACTTTC
many	TRBJ2-3	TRBD2	TRBV12-3/TRBV12-4	CASSLLSGSTDTQYF	TGTGCCAGCAGTTTACTTAGCGGGAGCACAGATACGCAGTATTTT
many	TRBJ2-7	TRBD2	TRBV7-8	CASSLAPGLVYEQYF	TGTGCCAGCAGCTTAGCCCCGGGACTAGTGTACGAGCAGTACTTC
-	TRBJ2-2	TRBD2	TRBV7-2	CASSHRLALATGELFF	TGTGCCAGCAGCCACCGACTAGCGCTGGCGACCGGGGAGCTGTTTTTT
few	TRBJ2-1	-	TRBV28	CASSGKIGTPSSYNEQFF	TGTGCCAGCAGTGGAAAGATCGGGACCCCAAGCTCCTACAATGAGCAGTTCTTC
few	TRBJ2-7	-	TRBV10-3	CAISRSESYEQYF	TGTGCCATCAGTAGAAGCGAATCGTACGAGCAGTACTTC
many	TRBJ1-2	-	TRBV7-2	CASSLLQLPAYGYTF	TGTGCCAGCAGCTTACTACAGCTACCTGCTTATGGCTACACCTTC
-	TRBJ2-7	-	TRBV3-1	CASSSWGREVYEQYF	TGTGCCAGCAGCTCATGGGGCAGGGAGGTCTACGAGCAGTACTTC
few	TRBJ2-6	-	TRBV4-2	CASSQGGGANVLTF	TGTGCCAGCAGCCAAGGGGGTGGGGCCAACGTCCTGACTTTC
few	TRBJ2-3	-	TRBV29-1	CSASTRIDTDTQYF	TGCAGCGCCAGCACTAGGATCGACACAGATACGCAGTATTTT
-	TRBJ2-2	-	TRBV21-1	CASSKGWDHTGELFF	TGTGCCAGCAGCAAAGGTTGGGATCACACCGGGGAGCTGTTTTTT
-	TRBJ2-2	-	TRBV6-5	CASSSTAGRRNTGELFF	TGTGCCAGCAGTTCCACGGCGGGACGGCGGAACACCGGGGAGCTGTTTTTT
few	TRBJ1-6	-	TRBV4-3	CASSHNPPGGSLQYNSPLHF	TGCGCCAGCAGCCACAACCCCCCTGGGGGATCCCTCCAATATAATTCACCCCTCCACTTT
few	TRBJ2-7	-	TRBV2	CASSGTAGIYEQYF	TGTGCCAGCAGTGGGACGGCAGGAATCTACGAGCAGTACTTC
few	TRBJ1-4	TRBD1	TRBV6-1	CASSVLQGAGEKLFF	TGTGCCAGCAGCGTATTACAGGGGGCGGGTGAAAAACTGTTTTTT
many	TRBJ2-7	-	TRBV28	CASSGRYYEQYF	TGTGCCAGCAGCGGACGTTACTACGAGCAGTACTTC
few	TRBJ1-4	TRBD1	TRBV25-1	CASSTATGLGEKLFF	TGTGCCAGCAGCACCGCGACAGGGCTCGGGGAAAAACTGTTTTTT
many	TRBJ2-7	-	TRBV10-3	CAIKYGDGTYEQYF	TGTGCCATCAAGTACGGGGACGGTACCTACGAGCAGTACTTC
many	TRBJ1-5	TRBD1	TRBV6-2/TRBV6-3	CASSYSMSVRTGRNQPQHF	TGTGCCAGCAGTTACTCGATGTCCGTCAGGACAGGCAGAAATCAGCCCCAGCATTTT
many	TRBJ1-5	TRBD1	TRBV2	CASRPGQGTGQPQHF	TGTGCCAGCAGACCCGGACAGGGGACAGGCCAGCCCCAGCATTTT
few	TRBJ1-5	TRBD1	TRBV20-1	CSATTGTGGNQPQHF	TGCAGTGCTACTACCGGGACAGGGGGCAATCAGCCCCAGCATTTT
-	TRBJ2-3	TRBD1	TRBV28	CASRSADRDTDTQYF	TGTGCCAGCAGATCCGCGGACAGGGACACAGATACGCAGTATTTT
-	TRBJ2-1	TRBD1	TRBV12-3/TRBV12-4	CASSSGGQGGEWDNEQFF	TGTGCCAGCAGTTCAGGGGGACAGGGAGGAGAATGGGACAATGAGCAGTTCTTC